Listed below are T cell receptor beta chains from one sample, sequenced in a study of T cells after yellow fever vaccination. TCRdb reprocessed the 5' RACE reads with MiXCR, giving one entry per CDR3 protein. The table shows 150,000 to 200,000 distinct CDR3 sequences, with around 7.3% occurring only once. The sample consisted of CD4+ T cells sorted from PBMCs, taken 5 to 6 days after the first yellow fever vaccination. Receptors originate from a man aged 18-30 years who received the YFV17D yellow fever vaccine. CDR3s include the opening cysteine and the closing phenylalanine or tryptophan. The order of the fields is J gene, clone size, V gene, D gene, CDR3 DNA, CDR3 protein. D genes are given only for firm matches. Size is omitted from some rows. Given values are once, few, many or a class for expanded clones.

TRBJ1-3 | - | TRBV10-2 | - | TGCGCCAGCAGTGGACAGTTCTCTGGAAACACCATATATTTT | CASSGQFSGNTIYF
TRBJ1-2 | - | TRBV7-2 | TRBD1 | TGTGCCAGCAGCTTTCAGGGGGCTAACTATGGCTACACCTTC | CASSFQGANYGYTF
TRBJ1-2 | - | TRBV9 | - | TGTGCCAGCAGCGTAGCCTTCAGGTCCTATGGCTACACCTTC | CASSVAFRSYGYTF
TRBJ1-5 | many | TRBV19 | - | TGTGCCAGTAGTATATCTAGGGTTGGTCAGCCCCAGCATTTT | CASSISRVGQPQHF
TRBJ2-2 | many | TRBV7-3 | - | TGTGCCAGCAGCTTGGCGGGACCCCAGGGCGGGGAGCTGTTTTTT | CASSLAGPQGGELFF
TRBJ1-2 | - | TRBV28 | - | TGTGCCAGCAGTTTGTCGGGACGGAACTATGGCTACACCTTC | CASSLSGRNYGYTF
TRBJ2-5 | - | TRBV5-4 | - | TGTGCCAGCAGCTTGGGAGTATTCGTCTCCGGGACAAGACAAGAGACCCAGTACTTC | CASSLGVFVSGTRQETQYF
TRBJ2-5 | few | TRBV5-5 | - | TGTGCCAGCAGCTGGAGTAGTCTGGTCCAAGAGACCCAGTACTTC | CASSWSSLVQETQYF
TRBJ1-6 | many | TRBV6-5 | - | TGTGCCAGCAGTTACTTCACAGTCGGAAATTCACCCCTCCACTTT | CASSYFTVGNSPLHF
TRBJ2-1 | many | TRBV7-8 | - | TGTGCCAGCAGCTTAGGTGGACCGGGGGCCTCCTACAATGAGCAGTTCTTC | CASSLGGPGASYNEQFF
TRBJ2-7 | many | TRBV7-2 | - | TGTGCCAGCAGCTTAGATTTCGCGGTTTACGAGCAGTACTTC | CASSLDFAVYEQYF
TRBJ1-1 | - | TRBV7-9 | - | TGTGCCAGCAGGGGGGGGCGGCAGTTGAACACTGAAGCTTTCTTT | CASRGGRQLNTEAFF
TRBJ1-1 | - | TRBV6-1 | - | TGTGCCAGCAGTGACCTTATAACAGCCACTGAAGCTTTCTTT | CASSDLITATEAFF
TRBJ2-2 | many | TRBV4-1 | TRBD1 | TGCGCCAGCAGCCGATGGGGACAGGGCGGCGGGGAGCTGTTTTTT | CASSRWGQGGGELFF
TRBJ2-7 | many | TRBV5-1 | TRBD1 | TGCGCCAGCAGCCCCGGGACAGGGTCCTACGAGCAGTACTTC | CASSPGTGSYEQYF
TRBJ2-2 | few | TRBV29-1 | TRBD1 | TGCAGCGTAAGAGGGGGCGCGGGCACCGGGGAGCTGTTTTTT | CSVRGGAGTGELFF
TRBJ1-2 | - | TRBV4-3 | - | TGCGCCAGCAGCCAAGAGTGGACTGACAGAATTGGCTACACCTTC | CASSQEWTDRIGYTF
TRBJ2-5 | many | TRBV2 | TRBD1 | TGTGCCAGCACCTCGGACAGGAGGGAGACCCAGTACTTC | CASTSDRRETQYF
TRBJ1-1 | many | TRBV7-2 | - | TGTGCCAGCAGCCCGACAAGCATGAACACTGAAGCTTTCTTT | CASSPTSMNTEAFF
TRBJ2-1 | - | TRBV7-1 | - | TGTGCCAGCAGCTCCGGGGTCCTCTGCTGCAATGAGCAGTTCTTC | CASSSGVLCCNEQFF
TRBJ2-2 | few | TRBV9 | - | TGTGCCAGCAGCGTAGATATGACCGGGGAGCTGTTTTTT | CASSVDMTGELFF
TRBJ2-1 | many | TRBV6-1 | - | TGTGCCAGCAGTGATAGACGAAGTTACAATGAGCAGTTCTTC | CASSDRRSYNEQFF
TRBJ1-1 | - | TRBV6-2/TRBV6-3 | - | TGTGCCAGCCTCGGATCGACGGGCTTGAACACTGAAGCTTTCTTT | CASLGSTGLNTEAFF
TRBJ2-4 | many | TRBV6-1 | TRBD1 | TGTGCCAGCAACCTTAGGGACAGGCTAGCCAAAAACATTCAGTACTTC | CASNLRDRLAKNIQYF
TRBJ2-1 | many | TRBV29-1 | TRBD1 | TGCAGCGTTGAAAGGACAGGGGAGGTAAATGAGCAGTTCTTC | CSVERTGEVNEQFF
TRBJ1-5 | - | TRBV19 | - | TGTGCCAGTACCCCAACGGGGGGAGATCAGCCCCAGCATTTT | CASTPTGGDQPQHF